At least ten counts were recorded for the clone carrying this TCR beta chain. TCRdb used MiXCR to reprocess the 5' RACE reads, holding one entry per CDR3 protein. Among some 34,000 distinct CDR3 sequences listed, about 1.6% were seen once. The data originate from a study of neurological immune-mediated disorders. The CDR3 consists of 14 residues. V was pared by 5 bases and J by 5 bases, with 16 bases between. Germline V gene lookup returns CDR1 SGHKS and CDR2 YYEKEE (reference sequence). The source of this sequence is a woman in her twenties or thirties with multiple sclerosis. The sequencing sample was made of PBMCs. The V and J genes are TRBV5-5 and TRBJ1-2; possibly TRBD1 for D (6 bases). The CDR3 sequence is CASRVRDTFYGYTF. Here the CDR3 DNA reads TGTGCCAGCAGAGTCCGGGACACATTTTATGGCTACACCTTC.